This TCR beta chain was sequenced during a study of identical twins. TCRdb re-analysed the 5' RACE reads in MiXCR, keeping a single row per CDR3 protein. The repertoire holds 500,000 to 650,000 distinct CDR3 sequences, with 20% to 25% as singletons. This clonotype was picked up a small number of times. Antigen: not known. The CDR3 extends over 15 amino acids. Germline V gene sequence: CDR1 SGHTA, CDR2 FQGTGA. The V segment lost 2 bases and the J segment 4 bases; nucleotides outside the gene matches: 5. Findings and caveats of the study: Compared with unrelated sharing, twin-shared out-of-frame alpha sequences had more low-probability sequences. The study based its conclusions on cross-sectional statistical analysis and did not follow the same donors.

These data were likewise used in another study, on yellow fever vaccine responses in identical twins. In that study: After vaccination, twins' T cell response reportedly seemed partly convergent, partly personalized.

The receptor's source is a woman in her late teens or twenties in good health. The sample was CD4+ T cells sorted from blood. The chain is built from TRBV7-3 and TRBJ2-1; 7 bases match TRBD1. The CDR3 DNA reads as TGTGCCAGCAGCTTAGCCGGACAGGAGTACAATGAGCAGTTCTTC. Its protein product is CASSLAGQEYNEQFF.